The 15 T cell receptor beta chains in this list originate from one sample, sequenced in a study of blood T cell repertoires in COVID-19. Generated by immunoSEQ multiplex PCR, the TCRdb table keeps only in-frame clones and is missing some. The sample includes about 180,000 clones, 75% to 90% of them seen just once. Sequencing was done on a sample of peripheral blood. The receptors shown here come from a human donor with active or convalescent COVID-19. The donor label of this sample is uncertain.

The V and J genes are TRBV27 and TRBJ1-2; D not resolved. Trimming took 2 bases from V and 4 from J, leaving 8 bases between them. The germline V gene has CDR1 MNHEY and CDR2 SMNVEV (reference sequence). The CDR3 spans 13 residues. In DNA form, the CDR3 reads TGTGCCAGCAGTTTAACTTCGAGCTATGGCTACACCTTC. Amino acid sequence: CASSLTSSYGYTF.

The rearrangement uses TRBV30 and TRBJ1-2, with 8 bases lining up with TRBD1. This CDR3 region has 13 residues. Germline V CDR1 and CDR2: GTSNPN, SVGIG (reference sequence). V lost 2 bases, J lost 9 bases, and 8 bases stayed unmatched. In DNA, the CDR3 is TGTGCCTGGAGTCCCGACAGGGGAAAACGCTACACCTTC. Residues: CAWSPDRGKRYTF.

This chain uses TRBV14 with TRBJ2-1; 9 bases agree with TRBD2. CDR3 length: 15 residues. The ends lost 5 bases at V and 4 bases at J; junction bases unmatched: 6. Germline V gene sequence: CDR1 SGHDN, CDR2 FVKESK. The CDR3 protein is CASSAPSGAYNEQFF. The DNA for the CDR3 is TGTGCCAGCAGCGCCCCTAGCGGGGCATACAATGAGCAGTTCTTC.

This sequence joins TRBV28 and TRBJ2-1, with D tentatively TRBD1 (5 bases). V was clipped by 6 bases and J by 0 bases, with 15 bases between them. The CDR3 is 16 residues long. Germline CDR1 reads MDHEN; CDR2 reads SYDVKM. CDR3 sequence: CASRKGRTSSYNEQFF. CDR3 bases: TGTGCCAGCAGGAAGGGGCGGACGAGCTCCTACAATGAGCAGTTCTTC.

This chain links TRBV5-4 with TRBJ2-6; D not certain. The CDR3 runs to 15 residues. Trimming pared 1 base from V and 4 bases from J, leaving 9 bases between. In germline, CDR1 is SGHNT, CDR2 YYREEE (reference sequence). The CDR3 sequence: CASSLNARGANVLTF. The CDR3 DNA reads as TGTGCCAGCAGCTTGAACGCCAGGGGGGCCAACGTCCTGACTTTC. Together with reference TRBV5-4 and TRBJ2-6, the CDR3 gives the full variable domain: ETGVTQSPTHLIKTRGQQVTLRCSSQSGHNTVSWYQQALGQGPQFIFQYYREEENGRGNFPPRFSGLQFPNYSSELNVNALELDDSALYLCASSLNARGANVLTFGAGSRLTVL.

The chain carries TRBV2 and TRBJ1-4; possibly TRBD1 for D (5 bases). Trimming removed 4 bases at V and 8 bases at J, with 14 bases between. CDR3 length: 14 amino acids. Germline CDR1 SNHLY, CDR2 FYNNEI. The CDR3 loop reads CASSGAGRVEKLFF. CDR3 DNA: TGTGCCAGCAGTGGGGCAGGGAGGGTGGAAAAACTGTTTTTT. Full variable domain (outside the CDR3, taken from reference TRBV2 and TRBJ1-4): EPEVTQTPSHQVTQMGQEVILRCVPISNHLYFYWYRQILGQKVEFLVSFYNNEISEKSEIFDDQFSVERPDGSNFTLKIRSTKLEDSAMYFCASSGAGRVEKLFFGSGTQLSVL.

This chain joins TRBV11-1 and TRBJ2-7; D is unresolved. The CDR3 covers 13 residues. In germline, CDR1 is SGHAT, CDR2 FQDESV (reference sequence). V was shortened by 6 bases and J by 6 bases, with 15 bases between the two germline ends. The CDR3 spells CASRRQSEAEQYF. The CDR3 nucleotides are TGTGCCAGCAGGCGTCAGAGTGAGGCCGAGCAGTACTTC.

The chain employs TRBV19 and TRBJ1-6, with D maybe TRBD1 (5 bases). Per the germline V gene, CDR1 is LNHDA and CDR2 is SQIVND (reference sequence). The CDR3 spans 14 residues. V dropped 11 bases and J dropped 6 bases, with 17 bases sitting between them. CDR3 sequence: CAGGSDSRNSPLHF. CDR3 bases: TGTGCCGGGGGGTCCGACAGCCGTAATTCACCCCTCCACTTT.

A single count supports this clone. This rearrangement joins TRBV19 to TRBJ1-2; the match to TRBD1 covers 9 bases. CDR1 and CDR2 from the germline V gene are LNHDA and SQIVND (reference sequence). The CDR3 runs 13 residues. J lost 3 bases, V lost 10 bases, and 6 bases had no gene match. CDR3 residues: CATRQGGYYGYTF. CDR3 coding DNA: TGTGCCACCCGACAGGGGGGATACTATGGCTACACCTTC.

The chain combines TRBV6-5 with TRBJ2-5; maybe TRBD2 (6 bases). The CDR3 covers 13 residues. V was trimmed by 2 bases and J by 4 bases, leaving 8 bases between them. Germline CDR1 is MNHEY and CDR2 is SVGAGI. The CDR3 loop is CASSYQGGETQYF. For the CDR3, the DNA is TGTGCCAGCAGTTACCAGGGAGGAGAGACCCAGTACTTC.

This clone was observed once. The rearrangement uses TRBV7-5 and TRBJ2-1; the D call TRBD1 from the table was never checked on the DNA. TRBV7-5 is assigned pseudogene status. This CDR3 is built from 18 residues. CDR3 region: CVRSLEESAGAFNNEQFF. The CDR3 region has the DNA TGTGTCAGAAGCTTAGAAGAATCTGCAGGGGCTTTTAACAATGAGCAGTTCTTC.

This sequence joins TRBV6-5 and TRBJ2-7, with TRBD2 identical over 9 bases. Germline V gives CDR1 MNHEY, CDR2 SVGAGI. The V gene end was trimmed by 5 bases and the J gene end by 0 bases; junction bases not matched to a gene: 5. This CDR3 spans 15 amino acids. The CDR3 DNA reads as TGTGCCAGCAGTCCAGGGGGACTAGCCTCCTACGAGCAGTACTTC. Its translation is CASSPGGLASYEQYF.

CDR3 coding DNA: TGTGCCAGCAGCTCACCGGGGAAAGAGACCCAGTACTTC. It specifies CASSSPGKETQYF. The chain has TRBV7-2 and TRBJ2-5; weak D call: TRBD2 (5 bases). Trimming cost V 4 bases and J 3 bases, with 9 bases left between them. The CDR3 runs 13 residues. Germline V gene data show CDR1 as SGHTA and CDR2 as FQGNSA.

CDR3 DNA: TGTGCCAGCTCACCCTCGGGGGGTCCGGCCTCTGGAAACACCATATATTTT. It translates to CASSPSGGPASGNTIYF. This chain uses TRBV18 with TRBJ1-3, with D perhaps matching TRBD1 (5 bases). V was trimmed by 3 bases and J by 0 bases, leaving 15 bases between them. The CDR3 extends over 17 amino acids. The germline V gene encodes CDR1 KGHSH and CDR2 LQKENI.

The V call is TRBV7-2, the J call TRBJ2-1, with 7 bases matching TRBD2. This CDR3 is built from 15 residues. Germline CDR1 and CDR2: SGHTA and FQGNSA. The ends lost 7 bases at V and 4 bases at J; junction bases unmatched: 10. CDR3 DNA sequence: TGTGCCAGCAACCCCCGCGGAGCGGGATACAATGAGCAGTTCTTC. This encodes CASNPRGAGYNEQFF.